The present TCR beta chain was sequenced within a study of vaccination and CD4 T cells after COVID-19. Study background: Recovered patients in the cohort numbered six men and four women, two of them Hispanic. Stimuli were overlapping spike peptide pools of SARS-CoV-2 and three common cold coronaviruses (HCoV-NL63, HCoV-OC43, HCoV-229E).

Described treatment: roughly 10-day PBMC culture with coronavirus spike peptide pools or control peptides (ViraFEST assay). Germline V CDR1 and CDR2: KGHSY, FQNENV. V lost 4 bases and J lost 0, with 21 bases in between. The CDR3 spans 18 residues. Oncomine TCR Beta short-read sequencing was applied to DNA from cultured CD4+ T cells. TCRdb independently ran MiXCR on the PCR reads; one entry per CDR3 protein. The sample has 11,000 to 15,000 distinct CDR3 sequences; 30% to 35% are singletons. As to this clonotype: Its matching antigen is unknown.

This receptor was taken from a human donor who had recovered from COVID-19. Sequenced here: CD4+ T cells from blood, cultured in vitro, sampled after SARS-CoV-2 vaccination. The chain employs TRBV16 and TRBJ1-2; D is undetermined. The CDR3 loop is CASSRLGSSRRANYGYTF. CDR3 in DNA: TGTGCCAGCAGCCGGCTAGGTAGTTCCAGACGGGCTAACTATGGCTACACCTTC.